This T cell receptor beta chain was identified in a study of cytomegalovirus exposure and HLA in healthy donors. PCR primers comprised 60 Vbeta and 13 Jbeta primers. Clones were read by immunoSEQ multiplex PCR, and TCRdb kept only the in-frame ones, dropping some. Of fewer than 200,000 clones in the sample, about two thirds were seen once. This CDR3 comprises 13 residues. The germline CDR1 and CDR2 sequences are SQVTM and ANQGSEA. Trimming took 5 bases from V and 5 from J, leaving 12 bases between them. The chain couples TRBV29-1 to TRBJ1-4, with D perhaps TRBD1 (5 bases). The sample consisted of PBMCs. This TCR derives from a young woman in good health and CMV-seropositive. As DNA, the CDR3 is TGCAGCGTTAAGACAGAGTTAAATGAAAAACTGTTTTTT. Translating gives CSVKTELNEKLFF.